The 7 T cell receptor beta chains reported below all come from one sample, sequenced in a study of CD8 T cells in ankylosing spondylitis. From the 5' RACE reads, TCRdb called clonotypes with MiXCR, one entry per CDR3 protein. The sample yields 200,000 to 250,000 distinct CDR3 sequences, roughly 24% seen once. The sample was blood, either unsorted or a sorted T cell fraction (not recorded which). These receptors all stem from a male donor with ankylosing spondylitis or in good health (not recorded which).

Ten or more counts support this clonotype. This sequence joins TRBV12-3 or TRBV12-4 and TRBJ1-6; 7 bases match TRBD1. The CDR3 loop spans 16 amino acids. The trim removed 3 bases at V and 0 bases at J, leaving 2 bases unmatched. The CDR3 sequence is CASSFGDSSYNSPLHF. In DNA form, the CDR3 reads TGTGCCAGCAGTTTCGGGGACAGCTCCTATAATTCACCCCTCCACTTT.

The sample holds many counts of this clonotype. V usage is TRBV27 and J usage is TRBJ2-7; D not resolved. This CDR3 contains 14 residues. Germline values: CDR1 MNHEY, CDR2 SMNVEV (reference sequence). Trimming took off 7 bases at V and 3 bases at J, with 16 bases between the two ends. The CDR3 reads CASTPNRNNYEQYF. CDR3 nucleotides: TGTGCCAGCACCCCTAATAGAAACAACTACGAGCAGTACTTC.

V gene TRBV20-1 combines with J gene TRBJ1-2; no clear D. The CDR3 runs to 15 residues. Trimming cost V 6 bases and J 4 bases, with 21 bases left between them. Germline loops: CDR1 DFQATT, CDR2 SNEGSKA (reference sequence). DNA of the CDR3: TGCAGTGCCCTAGACTCGACAAAGGGATCCTATGGCTACACCTTC. It codes for CSALDSTKGSYGYTF.

This clonotype was detected a few times. The chain combines TRBV5-1 with TRBJ1-1; 10 bases align to TRBD1. Germline V gene data show CDR1 as SGHRS and CDR2 as YFSETQ. J gave up 3 bases and V 1 base, and 6 bases lay outside the gene matches. The CDR3 has 16 amino acids. DNA for the CDR3: TGCGCCAGCAGCTTGCGACAGGGGGCCGGGGACACTGAAGCTTTCTTT. It specifies CASSLRQGAGDTEAFF.

Many counts were recorded for this clonotype. The rearrangement uses TRBV2 and TRBJ1-5, with D possibly matching TRBD1 (6 bases). From germline, CDR1 is SNHLY and CDR2 FYNNEI. V shed 7 bases and J shed 4 bases, with 8 bases lying between them. The length of the CDR3 is 12 residues. The CDR3, as DNA: TGTGCCAGCACCAGGGGTAATCAGCCCCAGCATTTT. Encoded protein: CASTRGNQPQHF.

This clonotype was recorded at least ten times. This chain connects TRBV24-1 to TRBJ1-4, with D unresolved. V was cut by 6 bases and J by 8 bases, with 12 bases left in between. There are 13 residues in the CDR3. Per germline, CDR1 KGHDR and CDR2 SFDVKD. The CDR3 loop reads CATSSHGGEKLFF. As DNA, the CDR3 is TGTGCCACCAGTAGTCATGGTGGAGAAAAACTGTTTTTT.

This clonotype has a handful of counts. The rearrangement links TRBV29-1 to TRBJ1-3; a possible D gene is TRBD1 (6 bases). This CDR3 is built from 14 residues. The germline gives CDR1 SQVTM, CDR2 ANQGSEA. Trimming stripped 6 bases from V and 3 bases from J, with 15 bases between. The CDR3 DNA is TGCAGCGTGGGAGAGGACAGTGGTGGAAACACCATATATTTT. Protein: CSVGEDSGGNTIYF.